This T cell receptor (beta chain) comes out of a study of control samples from healthy donors and cancer patients. The repertoire was sequenced with immunoSEQ multiplex PCR; TCRdb's copy has only in-frame clones and lacks some. Among some 150,000 clones listed, 90% to 95% were seen once. The sequence was collected from a man aged 35-49 years in good health. Sequencing input: blood.

The CDR3 sequence is CSVDRGLNTEAFF. The CDR3 bases are TGCAGCGTTGACAGGGGGTTGAACACTGAAGCTTTCTTT. The J gene is TRBJ1-1, the V gene TRBV29-1; 7 nucleotides line up with TRBD1. Germline lookup yields CDR1 SQVTM and CDR2 ANQGSEA. The V and J ends lost 3 bases and 0 bases, in that order; junction bases with no gene match: 1. The CDR3 contains 13 residues.